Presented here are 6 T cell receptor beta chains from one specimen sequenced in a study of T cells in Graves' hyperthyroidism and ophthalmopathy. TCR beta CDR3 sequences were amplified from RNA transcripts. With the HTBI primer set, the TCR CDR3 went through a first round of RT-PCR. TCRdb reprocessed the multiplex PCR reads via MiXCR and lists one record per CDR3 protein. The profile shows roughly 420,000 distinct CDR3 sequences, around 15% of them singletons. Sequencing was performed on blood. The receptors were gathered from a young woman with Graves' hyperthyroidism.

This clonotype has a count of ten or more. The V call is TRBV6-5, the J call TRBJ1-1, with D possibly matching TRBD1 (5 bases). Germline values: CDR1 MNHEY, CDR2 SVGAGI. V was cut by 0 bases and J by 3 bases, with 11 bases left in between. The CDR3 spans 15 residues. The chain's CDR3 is CASSYSGTAYTEAFF. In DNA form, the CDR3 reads TGTGCCAGCAGTTACTCGGGGACTGCGTACACTGAAGCTTTCTTT.

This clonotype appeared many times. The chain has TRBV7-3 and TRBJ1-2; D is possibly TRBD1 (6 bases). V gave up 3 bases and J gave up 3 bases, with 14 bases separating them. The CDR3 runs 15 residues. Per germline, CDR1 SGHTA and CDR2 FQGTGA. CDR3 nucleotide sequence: TGTGCCAGCAGCTTGACGGACAGAAACGACTATGGCTACACCTTC. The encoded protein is CASSLTDRNDYGYTF.

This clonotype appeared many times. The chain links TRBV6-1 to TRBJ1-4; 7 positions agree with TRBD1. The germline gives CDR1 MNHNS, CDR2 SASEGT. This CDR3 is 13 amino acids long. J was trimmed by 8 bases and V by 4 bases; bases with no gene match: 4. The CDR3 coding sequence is TGTGCCAGCAGTGGGTACAGGGGCGAAAAACTGTTTTTT. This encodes CASSGYRGEKLFF.

The CDR3 loop is CASSLRTRIVGDTQYF. CDR3 bases: TGTGCCAGCAGTCTAAGGACTAGAATTGTTGGAGATACGCAGTATTTT. The V and J genes are TRBV28 and TRBJ2-3, with 7 bases lining up with TRBD2. CDR1 is MDHEN, CDR2 SYDVKM, per germline. J was trimmed by 5 bases and V by 5 bases; bases with no gene match: 13. This CDR3 spans 16 amino acids.

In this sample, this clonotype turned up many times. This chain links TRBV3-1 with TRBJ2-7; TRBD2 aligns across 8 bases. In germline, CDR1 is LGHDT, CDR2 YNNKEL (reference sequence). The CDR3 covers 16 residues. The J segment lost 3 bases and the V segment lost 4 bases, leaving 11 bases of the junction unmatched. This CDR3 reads CASSLRPAGASYEQYF. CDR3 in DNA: TGTGCCAGCAGCCTAAGACCAGCGGGAGCGAGCTACGAGCAGTACTTC.

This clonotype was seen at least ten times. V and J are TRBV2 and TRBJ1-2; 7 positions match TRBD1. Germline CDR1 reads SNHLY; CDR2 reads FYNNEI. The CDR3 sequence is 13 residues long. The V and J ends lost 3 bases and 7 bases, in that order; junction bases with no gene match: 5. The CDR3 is CASSETGPGGYTF. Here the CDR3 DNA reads TGTGCCAGCAGTGAGACAGGGCCCGGTGGCTACACCTTC.